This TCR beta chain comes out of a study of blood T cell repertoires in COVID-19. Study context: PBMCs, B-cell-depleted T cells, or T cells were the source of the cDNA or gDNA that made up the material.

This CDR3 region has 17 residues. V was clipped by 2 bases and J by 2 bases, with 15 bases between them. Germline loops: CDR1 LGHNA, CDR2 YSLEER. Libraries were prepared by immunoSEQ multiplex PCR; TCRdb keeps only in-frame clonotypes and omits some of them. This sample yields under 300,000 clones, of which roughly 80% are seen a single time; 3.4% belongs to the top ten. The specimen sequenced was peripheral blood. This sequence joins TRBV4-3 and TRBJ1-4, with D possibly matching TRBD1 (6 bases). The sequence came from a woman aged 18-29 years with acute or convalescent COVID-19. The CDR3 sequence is CASSQRRQGTTNEKLFF. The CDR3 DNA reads TGCGCCAGCAGCCAACGACGGCAGGGGACGACTAATGAAAAACTGTTTTTT.